This T cell receptor (beta chain) was captured by sequencing in a study of cytomegalovirus exposure and HLA in healthy donors. Study-wide findings and caveats: Confirmation in vitro established that a few CMV-associated chains were specific for CMV antigens. In a later analysis, first-cohort TCR clusters were found to tend to co-occur in the 90 to 150 validation repertoires.

Here immunoSEQ multiplex PCR was the method, and the copy in TCRdb shows in-frame clones only, minus some. The data contain around 55,000 clones, around 90% of them singletons. The V gene's germline CDR1 is LGHNA and CDR2 YNFKEQ. This CDR3 contains 13 residues. Trimming at V came to 11 bases and at J to 2 bases, leaving 5 bases not matched to a gene. On this clone itself: The antigen is undetermined.

The genes are TRBV4-2 and TRBJ2-3; 9 bases agree with TRBD2. The sequenced sample was PBMCs. This TCR derives from a man younger than 30 in good health and CMV-seronegative. CDR3 coding DNA: TGTGCCGCTAGCGGGACGTACACAGATACGCAGTATTTT. Its translation is CAASGTYTDTQYF.